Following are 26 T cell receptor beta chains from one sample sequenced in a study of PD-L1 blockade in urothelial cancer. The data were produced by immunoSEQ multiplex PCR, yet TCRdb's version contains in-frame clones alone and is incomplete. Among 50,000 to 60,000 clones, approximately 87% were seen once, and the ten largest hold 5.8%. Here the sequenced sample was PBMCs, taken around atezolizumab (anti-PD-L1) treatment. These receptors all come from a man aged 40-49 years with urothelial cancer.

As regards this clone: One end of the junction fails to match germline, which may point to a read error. The chain's CDR3 is CASSGTSGRAGNF. CDR3 nucleotides: TGTGCCAGCAGTGGGACTAGCGGGAGGGCCGGGAACTTC. This chain joins TRBV28 and TRBJ2-5; 16 bases align to TRBD2. The germline V gene has CDR1 MDHEN and CDR2 SYDVKM. This CDR3 is built from 13 residues.

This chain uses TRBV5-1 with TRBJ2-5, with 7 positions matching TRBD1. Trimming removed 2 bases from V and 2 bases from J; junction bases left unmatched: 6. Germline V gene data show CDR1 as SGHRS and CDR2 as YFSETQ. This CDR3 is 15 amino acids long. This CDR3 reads CASSFTGQEQETQYF. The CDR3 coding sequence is TGCGCCAGCAGCTTTACAGGACAGGAGCAAGAGACCCAGTACTTC.

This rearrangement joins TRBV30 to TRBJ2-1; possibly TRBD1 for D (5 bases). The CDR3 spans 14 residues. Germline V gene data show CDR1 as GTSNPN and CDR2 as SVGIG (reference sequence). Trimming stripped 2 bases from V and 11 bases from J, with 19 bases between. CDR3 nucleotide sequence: TGTGCCTGGAGTCCAACCGTACAGCAGGGAAAGCAGTTCTTC. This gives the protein CAWSPTVQQGKQFF. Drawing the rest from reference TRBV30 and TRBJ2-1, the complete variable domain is SQTIHQWPATLVQPVGSPLSLECTVEGTSNPNLYWYRQAAGRGLQLLFYSVGIGQISSEVPQNLSASRPQDRQFILSSKKLLLSDSGFYLCAWSPTVQQGKQFFGPGTRLTVL.

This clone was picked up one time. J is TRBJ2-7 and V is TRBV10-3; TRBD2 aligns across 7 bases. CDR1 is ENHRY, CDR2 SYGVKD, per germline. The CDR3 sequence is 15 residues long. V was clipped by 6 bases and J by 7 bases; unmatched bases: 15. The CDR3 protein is CAISRLGGGEVEQYF. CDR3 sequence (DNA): TGTGCCATCAGCCGTCTTGGGGGGGGTGAGGTAGAGCAGTACTTC.

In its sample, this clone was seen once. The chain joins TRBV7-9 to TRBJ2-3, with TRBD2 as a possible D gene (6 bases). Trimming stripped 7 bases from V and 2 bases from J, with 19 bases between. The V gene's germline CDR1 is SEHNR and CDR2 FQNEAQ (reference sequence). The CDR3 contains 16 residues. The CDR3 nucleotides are TGTGCCAGCAATCTAGGGGCGCGGGGCCTCACAGATACGCAGTATTTT. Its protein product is CASNLGARGLTDTQYF.

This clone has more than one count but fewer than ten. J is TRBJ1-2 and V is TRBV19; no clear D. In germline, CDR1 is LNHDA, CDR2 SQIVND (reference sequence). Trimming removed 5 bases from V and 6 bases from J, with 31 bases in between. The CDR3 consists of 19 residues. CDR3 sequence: CASSVSSFAQYLYGDGYTF. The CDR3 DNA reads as TGTGCCAGTAGTGTGTCTAGCTTTGCACAGTACCTCTACGGGGATGGCTACACCTTC.

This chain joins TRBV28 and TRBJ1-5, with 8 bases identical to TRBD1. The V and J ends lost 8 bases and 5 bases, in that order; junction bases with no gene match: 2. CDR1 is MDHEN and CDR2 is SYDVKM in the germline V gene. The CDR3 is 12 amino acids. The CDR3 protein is CASGQGHQPQHF. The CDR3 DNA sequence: TGTGCCAGCGGACAGGGTCATCAGCCCCAGCATTTT.

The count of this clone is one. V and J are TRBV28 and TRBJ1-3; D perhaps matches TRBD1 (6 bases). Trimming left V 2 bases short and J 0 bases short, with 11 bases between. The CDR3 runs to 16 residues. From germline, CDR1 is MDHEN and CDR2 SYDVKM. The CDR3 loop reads CASSLGGHGSGNTIYF. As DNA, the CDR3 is TGTGCCAGCAGTTTAGGGGGACACGGCTCTGGAAACACCATATATTTT.

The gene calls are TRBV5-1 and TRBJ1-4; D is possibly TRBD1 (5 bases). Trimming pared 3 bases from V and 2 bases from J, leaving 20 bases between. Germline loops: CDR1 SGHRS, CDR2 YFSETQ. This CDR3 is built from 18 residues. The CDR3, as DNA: TGCGCCAGCAGCTCATCGACGGGGGGGGTTGCGACTAATGAAAAACTGTTTTTT. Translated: CASSSSTGGVATNEKLFF. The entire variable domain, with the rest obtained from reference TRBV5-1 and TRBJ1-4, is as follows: KAGVTQTPRYLIKTRGQQVTLSCSPISGHRSVSWYQQTPGQGLQFLFEYFSETQRNKGNFPGRFSGRQFSNSRSEMNVSTLELGDSALYLCASSSSTGGVATNEKLFFGSGTQLSVL.

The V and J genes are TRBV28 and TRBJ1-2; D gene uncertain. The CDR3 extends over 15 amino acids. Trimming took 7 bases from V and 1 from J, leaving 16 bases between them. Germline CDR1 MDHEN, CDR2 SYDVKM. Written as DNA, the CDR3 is TGTGCCAGCACCCTTCCCTTCAAGCGTAACTATGGCTACACCTTC. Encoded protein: CASTLPFKRNYGYTF.

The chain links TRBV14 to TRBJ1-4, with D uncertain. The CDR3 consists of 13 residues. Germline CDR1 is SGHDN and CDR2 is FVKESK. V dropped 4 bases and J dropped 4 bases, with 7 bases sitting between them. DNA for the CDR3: TGTGCCAGCAGCCTGAGAAGTAATGAAAAACTGTTTTTT. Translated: CASSLRSNEKLFF.

The CDR3 nucleotides are TGTGCCAGCATCGTTGGGGCCCTGAACACTGAAGCTTTCTTT. This sequence encodes CASIVGALNTEAFF. This chain joins TRBV28 and TRBJ1-1; a possible D gene is TRBD1 (5 bases). This CDR3 is 14 amino acids long. Germline CDR1 is MDHEN and CDR2 is SYDVKM. V dropped 7 bases and J dropped 0 bases, with 12 bases sitting between them. The full variable domain, completed using reference TRBV28 and TRBJ1-1, is DVKVTQSSRYLVKRTGEKVFLECVQDMDHENMFWYRQDPGLGLRLIYFSYDVKMKEKGDIPEGYSVSREKKERFSLILESASTNQTSMYLCASIVGALNTEAFFGQGTRLTVV.

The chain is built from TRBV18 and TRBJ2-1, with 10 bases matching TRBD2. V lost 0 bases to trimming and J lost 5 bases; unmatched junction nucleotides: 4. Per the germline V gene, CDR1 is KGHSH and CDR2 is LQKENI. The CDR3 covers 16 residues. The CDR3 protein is CASSPPTSGNHNEQFF. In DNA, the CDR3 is TGTGCCAGCTCACCACCCACTAGCGGGAACCACAATGAGCAGTTCTTC.

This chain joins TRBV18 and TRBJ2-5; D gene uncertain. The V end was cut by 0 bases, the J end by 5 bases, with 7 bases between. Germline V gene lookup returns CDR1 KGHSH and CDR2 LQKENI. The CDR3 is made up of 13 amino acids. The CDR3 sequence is CASSPPPRETQYF. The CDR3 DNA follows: TGTGCCAGCTCACCACCCCCACGGGAGACCCAGTACTTC.

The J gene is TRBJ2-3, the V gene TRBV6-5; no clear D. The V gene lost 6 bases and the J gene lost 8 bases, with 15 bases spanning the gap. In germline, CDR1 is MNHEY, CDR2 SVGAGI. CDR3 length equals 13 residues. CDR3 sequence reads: CASRLSTFGTQYF. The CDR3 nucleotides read TGTGCCAGCAGATTATCGACATTCGGTACGCAGTATTTT.

The CDR3 loop reads CASSGDRVETQYF. In DNA, the CDR3 is TGTGCCAGCAGCGGGGACAGGGTTGAGACCCAGTACTTC. The V call is TRBV7-2, the J call TRBJ2-5, with 9 bases matching TRBD1. This CDR3 comprises 13 residues. V lost 5 bases to trimming and J lost 5 bases; unmatched junction nucleotides: 3. Looked up from germline, CDR1 is SGHTA and CDR2 is FQGNSA.

The CDR3 loop reads CASSFPQRTANQPQHF. In DNA form, the CDR3 reads TGTGCCAGCAGCTTCCCCCAAAGGACAGCCAATCAGCCCCAGCATTTT. The rearrangement links TRBV7-2 to TRBJ1-5; D is perhaps TRBD1 (6 bases). The CDR3 contains 16 residues. Germline loops: CDR1 SGHTA, CDR2 FQGNSA. Trimming took 3 bases from V and 3 from J, leaving 15 bases between them.

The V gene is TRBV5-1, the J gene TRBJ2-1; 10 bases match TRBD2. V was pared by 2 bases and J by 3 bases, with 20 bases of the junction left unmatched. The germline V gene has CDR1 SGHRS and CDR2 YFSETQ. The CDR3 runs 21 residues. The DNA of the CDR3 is TGCGCCAGCAGCTTTTTAGGTATGGCTAGCGGGAGTGATCCGTACTACAATGAGCAGTTCTTC. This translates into CASSFLGMASGSDPYYNEQFF.

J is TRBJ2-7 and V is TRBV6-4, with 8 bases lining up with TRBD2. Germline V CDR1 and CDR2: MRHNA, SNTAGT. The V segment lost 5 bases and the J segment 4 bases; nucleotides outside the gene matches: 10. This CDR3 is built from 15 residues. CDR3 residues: CASSQQPGGNYEQYF. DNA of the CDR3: TGTGCCAGCAGTCAACAGCCGGGAGGGAATTACGAGCAGTACTTC.

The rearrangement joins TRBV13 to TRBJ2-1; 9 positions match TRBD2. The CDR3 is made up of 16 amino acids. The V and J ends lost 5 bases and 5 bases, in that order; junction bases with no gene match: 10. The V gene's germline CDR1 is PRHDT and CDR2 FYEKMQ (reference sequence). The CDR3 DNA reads TGTGCCAGCAGCGTAACACTAGCGGGCTGGAACAATGAGCAGTTCTTC. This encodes CASSVTLAGWNNEQFF.

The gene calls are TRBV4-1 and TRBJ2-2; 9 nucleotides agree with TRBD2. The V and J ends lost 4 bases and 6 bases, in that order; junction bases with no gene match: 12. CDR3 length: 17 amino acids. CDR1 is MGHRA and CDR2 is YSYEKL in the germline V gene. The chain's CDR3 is CASSLPGVAGVSGELFF. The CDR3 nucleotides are TGCGCCAGCAGCCTTCCCGGAGTAGCGGGAGTGTCCGGGGAGCTGTTTTTT.

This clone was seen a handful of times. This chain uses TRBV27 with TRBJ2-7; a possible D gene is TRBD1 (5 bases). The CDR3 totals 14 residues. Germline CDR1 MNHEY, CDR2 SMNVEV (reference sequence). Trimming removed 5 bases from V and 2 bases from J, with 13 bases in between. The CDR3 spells CASSTGQVAYEQYF. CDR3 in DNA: TGTGCCAGCAGTACCGGACAAGTCGCCTACGAGCAGTACTTC.

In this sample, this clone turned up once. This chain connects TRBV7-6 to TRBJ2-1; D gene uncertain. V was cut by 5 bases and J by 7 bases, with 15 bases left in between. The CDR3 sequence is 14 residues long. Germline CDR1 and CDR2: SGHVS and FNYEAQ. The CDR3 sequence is CASSRPGPVNEQFF. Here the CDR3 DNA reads TGTGCCAGCAGCCGCCCAGGTCCGGTGAATGAGCAGTTCTTC.

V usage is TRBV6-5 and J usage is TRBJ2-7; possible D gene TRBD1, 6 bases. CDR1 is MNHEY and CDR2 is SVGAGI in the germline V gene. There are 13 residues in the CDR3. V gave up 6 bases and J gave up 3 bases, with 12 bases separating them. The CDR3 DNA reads TGTGCCAGCAGAAGACAGGTACACTACGAGCAGTACTTC. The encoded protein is CASRRQVHYEQYF.

CDR3 DNA: TGTGCCAGCAGTCTTGGGTCAGGGTTCGGCGAGCAGTACTTC. This codes for CASSLGSGFGEQYF. The chain couples TRBV27 to TRBJ2-7; maybe TRBD1 (5 bases). CDR3 length: 14 residues. Germline V gene lookup returns CDR1 MNHEY and CDR2 SMNVEV (reference sequence). V lost 5 bases and J 6 bases, leaving 17 bases between the germline ends.

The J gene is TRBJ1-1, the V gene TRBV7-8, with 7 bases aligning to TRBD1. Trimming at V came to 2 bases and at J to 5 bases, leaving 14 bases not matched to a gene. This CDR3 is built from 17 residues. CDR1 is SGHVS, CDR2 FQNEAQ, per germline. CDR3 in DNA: TGTGCCAGCAGCTTACGACCAACTCAGGGCAGGGGGACTGAAGCTTTCTTT. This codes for CASSLRPTQGRGTEAFF. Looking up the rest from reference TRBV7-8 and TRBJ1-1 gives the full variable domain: GAGVSQSPRYKVAKRGQDVALRCDPISGHVSLFWYQQALGQGPEFLTYFQNEAQLDKSGLPSDRFFAERPEGSVSTLKIQRTQQEDSAVYLCASSLRPTQGRGTEAFFGQGTRLTVV.